The sequence of this T cell receptor (beta chain) was determined in a study of blood T cell repertoires in COVID-19. At the level of the study: Spain, Italy and the United States supplied samples that represented acute and convalescent COVID-19.

As originally analysed: Amplifying reference gene primers gave estimates of nucleated cell counts. Sequencing was performed with immunoSEQ multiplex PCR; in TCRdb, only in-frame clones are kept and a portion is missing. That table furnishes V, J and clone size, whereas the DNA furnished D and trimming. The sample lists about 100,000 clones, roughly nine tenths occurring once. The V gene lost 8 bases and the J gene lost 6 bases, with 13 bases spanning the gap. The CDR3 has 13 amino acids. Sequencing was carried out using peripheral blood. The rearrangement links TRBV12-3 or TRBV12-4 to TRBJ1-4, with TRBD1 as a possible D gene (6 bases). This receptor was obtained from a man aged 45 to 65 with active COVID-19. The CDR3 is CASLRGADEKLFF. The CDR3 bases are TGTGCCAGCTTGCGGGGGGCGGATGAAAAACTGTTTTTT.